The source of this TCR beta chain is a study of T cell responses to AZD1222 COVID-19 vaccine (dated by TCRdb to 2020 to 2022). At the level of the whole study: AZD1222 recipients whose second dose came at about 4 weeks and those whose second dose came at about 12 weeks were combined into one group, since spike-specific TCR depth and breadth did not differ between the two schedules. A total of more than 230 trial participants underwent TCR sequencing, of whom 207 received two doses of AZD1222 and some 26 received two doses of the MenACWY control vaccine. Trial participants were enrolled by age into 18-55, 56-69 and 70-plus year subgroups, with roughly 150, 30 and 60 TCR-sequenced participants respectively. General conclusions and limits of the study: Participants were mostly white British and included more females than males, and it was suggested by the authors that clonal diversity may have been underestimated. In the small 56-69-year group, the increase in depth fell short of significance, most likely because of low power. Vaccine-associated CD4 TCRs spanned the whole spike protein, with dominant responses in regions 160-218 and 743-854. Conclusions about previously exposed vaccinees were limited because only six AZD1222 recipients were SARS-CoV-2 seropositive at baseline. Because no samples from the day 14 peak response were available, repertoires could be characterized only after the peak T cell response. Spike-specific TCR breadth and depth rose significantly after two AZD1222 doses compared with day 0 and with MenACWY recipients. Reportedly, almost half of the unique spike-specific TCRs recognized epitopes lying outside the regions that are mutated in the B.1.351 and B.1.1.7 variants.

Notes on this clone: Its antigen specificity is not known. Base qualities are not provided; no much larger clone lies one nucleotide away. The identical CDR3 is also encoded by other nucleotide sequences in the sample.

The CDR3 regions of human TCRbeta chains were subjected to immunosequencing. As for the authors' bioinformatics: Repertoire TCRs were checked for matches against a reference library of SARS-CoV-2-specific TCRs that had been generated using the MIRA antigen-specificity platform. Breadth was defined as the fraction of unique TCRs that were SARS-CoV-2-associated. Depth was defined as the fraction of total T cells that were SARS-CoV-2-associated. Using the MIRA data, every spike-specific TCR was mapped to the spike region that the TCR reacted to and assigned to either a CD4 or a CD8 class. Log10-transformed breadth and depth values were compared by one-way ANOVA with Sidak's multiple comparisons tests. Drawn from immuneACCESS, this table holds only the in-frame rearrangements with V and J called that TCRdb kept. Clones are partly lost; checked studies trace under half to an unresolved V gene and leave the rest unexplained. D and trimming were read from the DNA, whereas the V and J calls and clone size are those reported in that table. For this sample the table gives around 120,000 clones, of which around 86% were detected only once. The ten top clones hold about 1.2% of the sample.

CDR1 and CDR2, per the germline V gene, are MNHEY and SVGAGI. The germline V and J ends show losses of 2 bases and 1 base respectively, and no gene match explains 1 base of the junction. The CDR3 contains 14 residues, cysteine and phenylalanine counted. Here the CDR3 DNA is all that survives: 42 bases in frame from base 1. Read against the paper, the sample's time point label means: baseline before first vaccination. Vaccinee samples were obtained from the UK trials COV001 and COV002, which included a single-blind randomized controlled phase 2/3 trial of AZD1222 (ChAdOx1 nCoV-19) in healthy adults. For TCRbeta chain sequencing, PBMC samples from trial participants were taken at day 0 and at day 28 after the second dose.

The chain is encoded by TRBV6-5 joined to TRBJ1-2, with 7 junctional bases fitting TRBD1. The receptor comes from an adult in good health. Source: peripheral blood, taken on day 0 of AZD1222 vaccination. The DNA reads TGTGCCAGCAGTTACGGGACAGATAACTATGGCTACACCTTC. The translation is CASSYGTDNYGYTF.